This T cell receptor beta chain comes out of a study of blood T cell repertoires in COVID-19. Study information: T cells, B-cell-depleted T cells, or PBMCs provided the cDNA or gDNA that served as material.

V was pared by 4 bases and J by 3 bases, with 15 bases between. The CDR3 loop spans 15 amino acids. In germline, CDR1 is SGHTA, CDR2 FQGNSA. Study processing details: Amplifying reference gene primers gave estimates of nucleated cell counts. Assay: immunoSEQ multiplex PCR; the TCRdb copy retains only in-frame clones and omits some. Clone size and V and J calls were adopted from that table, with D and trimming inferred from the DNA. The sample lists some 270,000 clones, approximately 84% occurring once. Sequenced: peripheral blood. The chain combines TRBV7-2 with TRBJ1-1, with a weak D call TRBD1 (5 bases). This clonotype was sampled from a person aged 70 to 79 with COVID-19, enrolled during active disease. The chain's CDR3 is CASSSSGDGYTEAFF. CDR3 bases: TGTGCCAGCAGCTCCTCGGGGGACGGCTACACTGAAGCTTTCTTT.